This T cell receptor (beta chain) comes out of a study of blood T cells in healthy people across ages (dated by TCRdb to the mid-2010s). Describing the broader study: In model experiments, template switching captured roughly one uniquely barcoded TCR beta cDNA molecule for every two T cells. Age-related changes in TCR beta repertoire diversity were measured in the study by deep sequencing normalized with unique cDNA molecular identifiers. The donors were split into four age groups: young (average about 16 years), middle-aged (roughly 40), aged (roughly 60) and long-lived (approximately 89). Two additional independent replicas of 1 million unique cDNA reads from the same blood draw were analyzed for two donors (one aged 18 to 29 and one aged 80 or older).

Regarding this clonotype: Its antigen target is currently unknown. One end of the junction is discordant with germline, which a read error may explain.

Libraries were made using 5' RACE. TCRdb lists the instrument as Illumina HiSeq 2500. A second PCR of about 6 to 11 cycles was run with a J-beta primer mix and a sample-barcoded 5' primer. A template-switch 5' adaptor carrying 12 random nucleotides introduced a unique molecular identifier onto each TCR beta cDNA molecule. At least 2.5 million CDR3-containing paired-end reads were obtained from each sample. The Mint cDNA synthesis kit, primed by a TRBC-specific oligonucleotide, was used to synthesize first-strand cDNA from all RNA. Following uracil-DNA glycosylase treatment, all cDNA underwent a first 18-cycle PCR with the universal primers M1SS and BC2_uni_R. The study's own analysis went as follows. For normalization, 1 million high-quality reads were randomly selected from each sample, with every read carrying a distinct molecular identifier. Instead of being binned into consensus sequences, reads that shared molecular identifiers were thrown out. CDR3 identification, clonotype clustering and error correction used MiTCR with a Q25 quality threshold and the strictest error-elimination algorithm. A nonparametric unseen species model with Euler transformation was used to estimate a lower bound on total TCR beta diversity. TCRdb reanalyzed the raw reads on its own, using fastp at Q25 for trimming and MiXCR for clone calling, and kept in-frame beta chains. Rows are unified per CDR3 protein, each entry keeping the most common DNA and genes. These V and J calls are TCRdb output, not the study's own analysis. In this sample the table shows roughly 1 million distinct CDR3 sequences, 20% to 25% of which occur a single time. The ten largest clones add up to around 0.7% of the sample.

CDR1 SGHVS and CDR2 FNYEAQ are derived from the germline V gene. The CDR3 covers 12 residues, taking in both the cysteine and the phenylalanine. CDR3 DNA only is kept here, 36 bases in frame from base 1. Systemically healthy Caucasian individuals from Russia, 39 in total and aged 6 to 90 years, were included as donors. About 10 milliliters of peripheral blood were drawn from each donor into EDTA-treated Vacutainer tubes. Ficoll-Paque density-gradient centrifugation was used to isolate PBMCs, with at least 6.5 million per sample. Total RNA was extracted from PBMCs with Trizol reagent, with at least 5.5 micrograms obtained per sample. For every donor, an aliquot of PBMCs went through flow cytometry to measure the percentages of naive CD45RAhigh/CD27high T cells. The research as a whole found: Observed TCR beta diversity per million T cells fell roughly linearly with age, and a significant reduction was already apparent by age about 43. Compared with the aged group, more naive CD4+ T cells, fewer expanded clones and increased TCR diversity were shown by the long-lived group, suggesting age selection. The CMV infection status of donors was not known, potentially confounding age-related changes in expanded clonotypes. Estimates of total diversity based on one million sequenced T cells were regarded as lower bounds and as underestimates. Bulk unsorted PBMC profiling prevented conclusive comparison of naive and antigen-experienced compartments. A strong correlation was found between observed TCR beta diversity and the percentage of naive T cells measured by flow cytometry.

This sample also belongs to another study, concerning T cells of mothers and their children. In that second paper, the authors write: Nine systemically healthy Caucasian individuals, comprising three mothers and their six children, were included as donors. cDNA synthesis consumed the entire amount of extracted RNA, loaded at approximately 1.6 ug RNA in each 15 ul reaction. In the second PCR, the M1S primer introduced both the sample barcodes and 2-4 random nucleotides. Each mother yielded over 9.5 million TCR beta CDR3 reads and each child 2.5 million to 3 million reads. In both related and unrelated pairs, thymic selection shapes the output of TCR recombination in a similar way, with inherited differences having only a minor effect. Related mother-child pairs always showed normalized repertoire overlap that was slightly higher than in unrelated mother-child pairs, though the difference was never significant. No persistent microchimeric T cell clones were found, with a detection sensitivity of approximately 100 clones per million clonotypes. Deep NGS was used in the study to compare the TCR beta repertoires of mothers and children and to look for features that separate related mother-child pairs from unrelated individuals. The mean age was about 40 +/- 4 years for the mothers and around 11 +/- 4 years for the children. Libraries were sequenced on Illumina HiSeq 2000 with 100+100 nt paired-end reads after adapter ligation with NEBNext reagents. To avoid cross-contamination, the mother libraries and the child libraries were prepared a month apart and sequenced in separate runs. For each donor, somewhere between roughly 450,000 and 2,000,000 distinct TCR beta clonotypes were identified. Naive TCR beta clonotypes were estimated from low-frequency clonotypes matched to each donor's FACS-determined naive share, without sorting.

This sequence uses TRBV7-6 and TRBJ2-1; a stretch of 7 junction bases matches TRBD1. This TCR derives from a girl aged 2 to 10 in good health. The sample comprised blood. The CDR3 reads CASSSYRGTQCF. In nucleotide form, the sequence is TGTGCCAGCAGCTCCTACAGGGGTACACAGTGCTTC.